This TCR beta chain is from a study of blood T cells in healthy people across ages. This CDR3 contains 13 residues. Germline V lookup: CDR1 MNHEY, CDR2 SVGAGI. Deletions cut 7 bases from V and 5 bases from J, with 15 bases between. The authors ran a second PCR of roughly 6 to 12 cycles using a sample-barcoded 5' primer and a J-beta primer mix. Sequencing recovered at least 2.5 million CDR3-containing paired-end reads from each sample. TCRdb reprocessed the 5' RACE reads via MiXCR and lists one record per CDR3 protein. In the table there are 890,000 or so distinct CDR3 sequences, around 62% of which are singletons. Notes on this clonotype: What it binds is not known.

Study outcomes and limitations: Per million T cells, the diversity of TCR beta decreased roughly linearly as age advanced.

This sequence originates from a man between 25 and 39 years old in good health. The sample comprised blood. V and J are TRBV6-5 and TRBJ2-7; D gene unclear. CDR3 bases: TGTGCCAGCAAGTTCCACGAGCGCGACGAGCAGTACTTC. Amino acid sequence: CASKFHERDEQYF.